Included here is one T cell receptor beta chain sequence, with context. Its antigen is unknown. Profiled with immunoSEQ multiplex PCR; TCRdb holds only in-frame clones, not every one. The table lists a few hundred thousand clones, less than 95% of them singletons, with more than 3.5% in the top ten. Treatment noted: about 20 received Ad26.COV2.S at low or high dose, single or two shots; roughly 5 received placebo; per-sample allocation not given. On day 63 after the first injection, vaccine and placebo recipients gave samples. Donation came from an adult in Boston who was aged 18-55 years. The J segment lost 2 bases and the V segment lost 3 bases, leaving 10 bases of the junction unmatched. This CDR3 contains 16 residues. Per germline, CDR1 WNHNN and CDR2 SYGVQD (reference sequence). The record originates from a study of Ad26.COV2.S vaccination and SARS-CoV-2 variants. About the study: Ad26.COV2.S was injected intramuscularly once or twice, 56 days apart. Overall study results and limits: Analyses that measured TCR breadth and depth may have underestimated total T cell responses.

Sequencing was performed on peripheral blood, taken in a trial of Ad26.COV2.S vaccine versus placebo. The receptor was derived from a person aged 18-60 years who received the Ad26.COV2.S COVID-19 vaccine or a placebo. The gene calls are TRBV10-1 and TRBJ2-7; 7 bases agree with TRBD1. The DNA of the CDR3 is TGCGCCAGCAGTGATAATCTCGACAGGGTGGCCTACGAGCAGTACTTC. It yields the protein CASSDNLDRVAYEQYF.